The clone carrying this T cell receptor beta chain appeared a single time. Germline-derived CDR1 and CDR2 are SEHNR and FQNEAQ (reference sequence). The CDR3 sequence is 10 residues long. The data belong to a study of Ad26.COV2.S vaccination and SARS-CoV-2 variants. Overall study: Administration of Ad26.COV2.S was intramuscular, either once or twice 56 days apart.

Sequencing used immunoSEQ multiplex PCR; TCRdb keeps in-frame clones, though not all of them. This sample has approximately 350,000 clones, with around 87% found just once. The treatment is: roughly 19 received Ad26.COV2.S at low or high dose, single or two shots; 5 received placebo; per-sample allocation not given. Vaccine and placebo recipients were sampled on day 63 after the first injection. This specimen was peripheral blood, taken in a trial of Ad26.COV2.S vaccine versus placebo. This receptor was obtained from a person aged 18-60 years who received the Ad26.COV2.S COVID-19 vaccine or a placebo. This chain uses TRBV7-9 with TRBJ1-1; D is unclear. CDR3 DNA: TGTGGTTCCGGAAACACTGAAGCTTTCTTT. This translates into CGSGNTEAFF.